This T cell receptor (beta chain) is drawn from a study of T cell repertoires in cytomegalovirus infection. At the level of the study: In public TCR beta signatures, there were indications of both CMV infection and matching HLA type. General study results and limits: Identification of carriers of CMV plus the relevant HLA was performed using cumulative public TCR beta family frequency. The ex vivo response showed dominance by HLA-C-restricted CMV-specific TCR beta clonotypes.

This clonotype was observed at least ten times. As yet, its antigen is unknown. TCRdb ran MiXCR on the reads and lists one entry per CDR3 protein. The sample records 150,000 to 200,000 distinct CDR3 sequences, approximately 14% being singletons. The CDR3 sequence is 16 residues long. J lost 2 bases, V lost 5 bases, and 9 bases had no gene match. Germline V gives CDR1 MDHEN, CDR2 SYDVKM. This rearrangement joins TRBV28 to TRBJ2-3; the match to TRBD2 covers 8 bases. The sequence came from a human donor in good health (CMV status not recorded). Some clones in this sample may be carry-over from other donors' samples. Sequenced sample: PBMCs. CDR3 protein: CASSQPGLGVTDTQYF. In DNA, the CDR3 is TGTGCCAGCAGTCAGCCGGGACTAGGGGTCACAGATACGCAGTATTTT.